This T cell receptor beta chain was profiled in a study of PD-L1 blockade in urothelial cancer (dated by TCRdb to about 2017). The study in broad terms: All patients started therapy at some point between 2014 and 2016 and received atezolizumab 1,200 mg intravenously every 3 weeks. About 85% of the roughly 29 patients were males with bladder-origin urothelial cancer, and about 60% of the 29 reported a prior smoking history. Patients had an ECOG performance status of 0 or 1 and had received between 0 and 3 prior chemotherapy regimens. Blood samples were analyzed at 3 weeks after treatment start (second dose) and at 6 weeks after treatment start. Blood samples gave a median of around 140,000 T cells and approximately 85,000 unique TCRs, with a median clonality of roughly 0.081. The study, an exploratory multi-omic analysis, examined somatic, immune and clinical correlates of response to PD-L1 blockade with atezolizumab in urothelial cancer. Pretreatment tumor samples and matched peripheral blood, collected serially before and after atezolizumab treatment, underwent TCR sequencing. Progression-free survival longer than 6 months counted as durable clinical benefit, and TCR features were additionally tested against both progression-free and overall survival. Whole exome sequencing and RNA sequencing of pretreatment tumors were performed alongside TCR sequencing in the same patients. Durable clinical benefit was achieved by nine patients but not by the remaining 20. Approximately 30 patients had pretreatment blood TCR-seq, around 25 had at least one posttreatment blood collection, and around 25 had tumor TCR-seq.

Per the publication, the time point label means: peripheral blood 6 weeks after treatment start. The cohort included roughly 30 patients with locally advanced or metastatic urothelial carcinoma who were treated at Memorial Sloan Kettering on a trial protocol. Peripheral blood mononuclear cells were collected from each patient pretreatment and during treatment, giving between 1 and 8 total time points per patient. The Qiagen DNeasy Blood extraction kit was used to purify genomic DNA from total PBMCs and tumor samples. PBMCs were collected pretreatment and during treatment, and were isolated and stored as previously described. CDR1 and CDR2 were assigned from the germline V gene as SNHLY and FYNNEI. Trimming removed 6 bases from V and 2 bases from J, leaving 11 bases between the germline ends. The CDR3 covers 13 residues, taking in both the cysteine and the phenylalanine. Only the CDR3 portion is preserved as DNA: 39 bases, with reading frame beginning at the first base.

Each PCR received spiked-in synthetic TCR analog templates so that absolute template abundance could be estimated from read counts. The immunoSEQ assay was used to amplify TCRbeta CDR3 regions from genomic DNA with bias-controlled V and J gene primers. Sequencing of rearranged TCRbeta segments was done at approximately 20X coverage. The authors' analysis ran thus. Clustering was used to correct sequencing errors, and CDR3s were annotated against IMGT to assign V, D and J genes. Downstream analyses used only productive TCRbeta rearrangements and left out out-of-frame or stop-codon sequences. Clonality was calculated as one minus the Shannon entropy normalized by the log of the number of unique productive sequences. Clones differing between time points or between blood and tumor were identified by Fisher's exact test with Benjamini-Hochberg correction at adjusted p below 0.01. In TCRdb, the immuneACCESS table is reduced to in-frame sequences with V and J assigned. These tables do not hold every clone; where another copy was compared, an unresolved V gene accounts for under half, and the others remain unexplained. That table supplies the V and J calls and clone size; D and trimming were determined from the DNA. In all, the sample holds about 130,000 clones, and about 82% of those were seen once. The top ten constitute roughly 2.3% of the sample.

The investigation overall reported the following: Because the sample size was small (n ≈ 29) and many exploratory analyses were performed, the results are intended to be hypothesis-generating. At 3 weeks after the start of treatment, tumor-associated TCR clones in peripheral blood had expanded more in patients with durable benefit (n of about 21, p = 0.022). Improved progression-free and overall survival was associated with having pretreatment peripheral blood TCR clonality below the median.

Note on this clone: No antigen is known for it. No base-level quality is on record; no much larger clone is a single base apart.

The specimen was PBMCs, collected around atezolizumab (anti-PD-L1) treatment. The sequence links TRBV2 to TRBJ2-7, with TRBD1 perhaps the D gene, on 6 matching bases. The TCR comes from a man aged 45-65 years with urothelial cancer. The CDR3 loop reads CASRRGQAYEQYF. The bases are TGTGCCAGCAGGAGGGGACAAGCCTACGAGCAGTACTTC.